This T cell receptor beta chain was identified during a study of brain metastases from non-small cell lung cancer. General observations from the study: Paired brain metastases and primary tumors largely shared TCR repertoires.

This clone was counted once. Its antigen is as yet unknown. Looked up from germline, CDR1 is LGHNA and CDR2 is YNFKEQ. There are 15 residues in the CDR3. V shed 2 bases, J shed 5 bases, and the junction held 4 bases outside the gene matches. The assay was immunoSEQ multiplex PCR, and TCRdb's table has in-frame clones only and misses some. The sample has roughly 14,000 clones, under 85% seen once. The receptor was isolated from a donor over 35 with non-small cell lung cancer. The V and J genes are TRBV4-2 and TRBJ1-1, with 11 positions matching TRBD1. Sequenced input: primary lung tumor tissue. CDR3 sequence reads: CASSQKDRGPTEAFF. CDR3 nucleotide sequence: TGTGCCAGCAGCCAAAAGGACAGGGGGCCAACTGAAGCTTTCTTT.